These 10 T cell receptor beta chains were sequenced from one sample in a study of blood T cell repertoires in COVID-19. The table came from immunoSEQ multiplex PCR; TCRdb's copy has only in-frame clones and leaves some out. Here the sample spans more than 85,000 clones, 80% to 85% being singletons. Sequencing was carried out using peripheral blood. The receptors stem from an elderly man with acute or convalescent COVID-19.

The V and J genes are TRBV5-6 and TRBJ2-6; 8 bases match TRBD1. V gave up 3 bases and J gave up 4 bases; unmatched junction bases: 3. The CDR3 totals 15 residues. CDR1 is SGHDT and CDR2 is YYEEEE in the germline V gene. The CDR3 bases are TGTGCCAGCAGCTCGACAGGGGTCGGGGCCAACGTCCTGACTTTC. It encodes CASSSTGVGANVLTF.

The chain uses TRBV9 and TRBJ1-6; weak D call: TRBD1 (5 bases). Between the trimmed V and J ends, which lost 4 bases and 6 bases, there was a span of 20 bases. Germline CDR1 is SGDLS and CDR2 is YYNGEE. This CDR3 has 17 amino acids. The DNA for the CDR3 is TGTGCCAGCAGCCCACAGCCCCCGGGGGTAGGTAATTCACCCCTCCACTTT. Its translation is CASSPQPPGVGNSPLHF.

CDR3 sequence: CASSLHIGGRSYNEQFF. The CDR3 DNA sequence: TGTGCCAGCAGCTTGCACATCGGCGGCCGTTCCTACAATGAGCAGTTCTTC. The rearrangement links TRBV9 to TRBJ2-1; D uncertain. Germline V gene data show CDR1 as SGDLS and CDR2 as YYNGEE. V lost 4 bases and J lost 1, with 18 bases in between. The CDR3 is 17 amino acids.

J is TRBJ2-1 and V is TRBV24-1, with D possibly TRBD1 on 5 matching bases. V lost 5 bases and J lost 8, with 6 bases in between. Germline lookup yields CDR1 KGHDR and CDR2 SFDVKD. The CDR3 runs 11 residues. The CDR3 is CATSATDEQFF. Here the CDR3 DNA reads TGTGCCACCAGTGCGACAGATGAGCAGTTCTTC.

The CDR3 bases are TGCAGCGGGGGAGGGGTGGACACTGAAGCTTTCTTT. It translates to CSGGGVDTEAFF. The chain recombines TRBV29-1 with TRBJ1-1; D perhaps matches TRBD1 (5 bases). From germline, CDR1 is SQVTM and CDR2 ANQGSEA. Trimming left V 7 bases short and J 3 bases short, with 12 bases between. The CDR3 runs to 12 residues.

This clone was counted only a few times. The V and J genes are TRBV10-2 and TRBJ1-1; perhaps TRBD1 as D (5 bases). Trimming removed 3 bases from V and 2 bases from J, with 13 bases in between. CDR1 and CDR2 from the germline V gene are WSHSY and SAAADI. The CDR3 covers 15 residues. CDR3 in DNA: TGCGCCAGCAGTGATAGTGTGGGACTCAACACTGAAGCTTTCTTT. It yields the protein CASSDSVGLNTEAFF.

The genes are TRBV5-1 and TRBJ2-2; TRBD1 matches at 7 bases. Germline V gives CDR1 SGHRS, CDR2 YFSETQ. The CDR3 covers 16 residues. The ends lost 4 bases at V and 4 bases at J; junction bases unmatched: 10. The CDR3, as DNA: TGCGCCAGCAGCCCGCGATGGACAGGTGTCACCGGGGAGCTGTTTTTT. Translated: CASSPRWTGVTGELFF.

V is TRBV15 and J is TRBJ1-4; weak D call: TRBD1 (5 bases). CDR1 LNHNV and CDR2 YYDKDF come from the germline V gene (reference sequence). This CDR3 has 12 residues. V lost 6 bases, J lost 8 bases, and 10 bases lay in between. The CDR3: CATRGRREKLFF. DNA for the CDR3: TGTGCCACCAGGGGGCGGAGAGAAAAACTGTTTTTT.

This clone was picked up a small number of times. V and J are TRBV30 and TRBJ2-2; D is unresolved. The CDR3 is 15 residues long. Per germline, CDR1 GTSNPN and CDR2 SVGIG (reference sequence). Trimming took off 2 bases at V and 6 bases at J, with 16 bases between the two ends. The CDR3 DNA is TGTGCCTGGAGTAGTGGAAAGACATATTCCGGGGAGCTGTTTTTT. Residues: CAWSSGKTYSGELFF. The full variable domain, rest sourced from reference TRBV30 and TRBJ2-2, is SQTIHQWPATLVQPVGSPLSLECTVEGTSNPNLYWYRQAAGRGLQLLFYSVGIGQISSEVPQNLSASRPQDRQFILSSKKLLLSDSGFYLCAWSSGKTYSGELFFGEGSRLTVL.

The rearrangement joins TRBV4-1 to TRBJ1-3, with a possible D match to TRBD1 (5 bases). V lost 4 bases and J 0 bases, leaving 10 bases between the germline ends. This CDR3 comprises 15 residues. Per the germline V gene, CDR1 is MGHRA and CDR2 is YSYEKL. In DNA, the CDR3 is TGCGCCAGCAGCCCTTTGACAGTCTCTGGAAACACCATATATTTT. Amino acid sequence: CASSPLTVSGNTIYF.